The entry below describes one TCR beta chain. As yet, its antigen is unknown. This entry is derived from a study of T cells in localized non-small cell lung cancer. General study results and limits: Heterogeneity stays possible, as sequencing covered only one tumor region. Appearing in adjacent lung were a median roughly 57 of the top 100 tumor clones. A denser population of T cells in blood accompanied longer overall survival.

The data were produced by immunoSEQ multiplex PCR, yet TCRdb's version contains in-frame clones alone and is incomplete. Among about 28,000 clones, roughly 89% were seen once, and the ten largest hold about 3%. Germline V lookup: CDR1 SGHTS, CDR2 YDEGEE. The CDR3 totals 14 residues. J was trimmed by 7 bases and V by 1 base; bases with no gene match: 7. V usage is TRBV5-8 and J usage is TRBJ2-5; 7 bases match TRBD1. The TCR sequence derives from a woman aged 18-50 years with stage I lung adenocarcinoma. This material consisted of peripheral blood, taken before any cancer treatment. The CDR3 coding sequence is TGTGCCAGCAGCTTGTTCGACAGGGATGGGACCCAGTACTTC. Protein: CASSLFDRDGTQYF.